The subject of this entry is one T cell receptor beta chain. Its antigen is not known. One end of the junction does not line up with germline, which may come from a read error. This record belongs to a study of blood T cells in healthy people across ages. Study-wide findings and caveats: A roughly linear fall in TCR beta diversity per million T cells was seen with increasing age. There was a strong correlation between TCR beta diversity and naive T cell percentage. Bulk PBMC profiling left naive and antigen-experienced comparisons inconclusive.

The germline V gene has CDR1 SGDLS and CDR2 YYNGEE. This CDR3 spans 13 amino acids. Combining a sample-barcoded 5' primer with a J-beta primer mix, a second PCR ran for 7 to 11 cycles. TCRdb recomputed calls from the 5' RACE reads with MiXCR, one row per CDR3 protein. The sample includes roughly 1.6 million distinct CDR3 sequences, roughly 32% of them seen just once. The sequence was obtained from a woman younger than 45 in good health. Sequenced sample: blood. The gene calls are TRBV9 and TRBJ2-4, with a weak D call TRBD2 (7 bases). This chain's CDR3 is CACSEGGGNIQYF. DNA for the CDR3: TGTGCCTGCAGCGAGGGAGGGGGAAACATTCAGTACTTC.